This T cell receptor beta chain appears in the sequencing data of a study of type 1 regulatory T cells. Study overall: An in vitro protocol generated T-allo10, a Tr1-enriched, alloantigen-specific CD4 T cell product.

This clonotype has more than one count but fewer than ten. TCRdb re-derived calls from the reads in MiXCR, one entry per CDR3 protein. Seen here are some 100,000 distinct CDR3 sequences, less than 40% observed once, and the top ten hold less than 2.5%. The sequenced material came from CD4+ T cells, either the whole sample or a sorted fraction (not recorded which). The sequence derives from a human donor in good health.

CDR3 residues: CSATTGLTTYEQYF. CDR3 in DNA: TGCAGTGCTACTACGGGACTTACTACCTACGAGCAGTACTTC. The chain carries TRBV20-1 and TRBJ2-7; D is perhaps TRBD2 (6 bases). CDR3 size: 14 residues. CDR1 is DFQATT and CDR2 is SNEGSKA in the germline V gene (reference sequence). The ends were cut back, 4 bases at V and 2 bases at J, with 15 bases in the middle.